Listed below are T cell receptor beta chains from one sample, sequenced in a study of monozygotic twins with inflammatory bowel disease. With the 5' RACE reads reprocessed, TCRdb shows one record per CDR3 protein and no DNA. Its clone listing holds about 160,000 distinct CDR3 sequences. The specimen was blood. The receptors derive from a human donor with ulcerative colitis or Crohn's disease, or a healthy co-twin of an affected twin (not recorded which). Both conserved end residues are part of each CDR3.

j_call v_call cdr3_aa
TRBJ2-5 TRBV7-9 CASSEGLAGRQETQYF
TRBJ2-1 TRBV3-1 CASSQLAGGMAEQFF
TRBJ2-7 TRBV28 CASSPPTGTGLREQYF
TRBJ2-5 TRBV20-1 CSARGRISGRASETQYF
TRBJ2-3 TRBV18 CASSSGHPDTQYF
TRBJ2-3 TRBV6-1 CASSRTGTSADTQYF
TRBJ1-1 TRBV5-5 CASSLHFSGGSEAFF
TRBJ2-3 TRBV19 CASSPGLLIDTQYF
TRBJ1-2 TRBV12-3/TRBV12-4 CASSRDRVIGYTF
TRBJ2-7 TRBV6-1 CASTSQGTGLYEQYF